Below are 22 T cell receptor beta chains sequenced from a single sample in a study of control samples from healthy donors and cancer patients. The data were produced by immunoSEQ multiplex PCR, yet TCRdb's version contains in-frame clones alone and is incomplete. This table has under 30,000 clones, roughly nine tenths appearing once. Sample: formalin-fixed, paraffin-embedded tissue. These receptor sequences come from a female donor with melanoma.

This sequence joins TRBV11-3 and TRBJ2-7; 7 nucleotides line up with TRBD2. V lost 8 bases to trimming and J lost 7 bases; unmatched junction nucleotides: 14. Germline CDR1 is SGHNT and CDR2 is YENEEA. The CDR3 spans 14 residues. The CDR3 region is CASPLAEVPGEQYF. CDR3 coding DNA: TGTGCCAGCCCGCTAGCGGAAGTCCCGGGGGAGCAGTACTTC. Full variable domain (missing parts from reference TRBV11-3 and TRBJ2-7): EAGVVQSPRYKIIEKKQPVAFWCNPISGHNTLYWYLQNLGQGPELLIRYENEEAVDDSQLPKDRFSAERLKGVDSTLKIQPAELGDSAVYLCASPLAEVPGEQYFGPGTRLTVT.

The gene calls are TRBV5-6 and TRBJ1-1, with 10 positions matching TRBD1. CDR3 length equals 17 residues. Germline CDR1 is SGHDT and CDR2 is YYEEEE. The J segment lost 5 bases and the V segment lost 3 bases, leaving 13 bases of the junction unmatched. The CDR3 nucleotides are TGTGCCAGCAGCTCAACAGACAGGGGGCTTTTGAGGACTGAAGCTTTCTTT. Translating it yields CASSSTDRGLLRTEAFF. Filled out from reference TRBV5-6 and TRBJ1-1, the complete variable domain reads DAGVTQSPTHLIKTRGQQVTLRCSPKSGHDTVSWYQQALGQGPQFIFQYYEEEERQRGNFPDRFSGHQFPNYSSELNVNALLLGDSALYLCASSSTDRGLLRTEAFFGQGTRLTVV.

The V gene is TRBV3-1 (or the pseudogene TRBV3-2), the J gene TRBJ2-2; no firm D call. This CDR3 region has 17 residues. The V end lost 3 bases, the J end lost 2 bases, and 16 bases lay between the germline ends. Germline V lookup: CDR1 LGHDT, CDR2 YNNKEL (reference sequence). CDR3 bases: TGTGCCAGCAGCCATGGAAGGGCGTTAAGTAACACCGGGGAGCTGTTTTTT. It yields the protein CASSHGRALSNTGELFF.

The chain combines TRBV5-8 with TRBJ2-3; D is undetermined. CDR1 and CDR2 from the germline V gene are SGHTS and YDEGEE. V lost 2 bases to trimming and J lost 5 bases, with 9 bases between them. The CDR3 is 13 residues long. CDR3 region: CASSLGGLDTQYF. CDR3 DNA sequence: TGTGCCAGCAGCTTAGGTGGCTTAGATACGCAGTATTTT.

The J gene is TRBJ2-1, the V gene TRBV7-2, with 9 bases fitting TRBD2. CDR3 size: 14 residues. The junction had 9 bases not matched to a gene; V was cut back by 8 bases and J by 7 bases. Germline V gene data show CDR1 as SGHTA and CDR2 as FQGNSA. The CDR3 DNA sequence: TGTGCCAGCGGCGCGGGAGGGGTTTGGAATGAGCAGTTCTTC. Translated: CASGAGGVWNEQFF.

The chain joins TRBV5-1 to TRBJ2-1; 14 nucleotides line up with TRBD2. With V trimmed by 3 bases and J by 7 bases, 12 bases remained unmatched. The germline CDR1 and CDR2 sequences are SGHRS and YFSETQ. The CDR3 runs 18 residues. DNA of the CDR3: TGCGCCAGCAGCTCACGCACTTTGACTAGCGGGAGGGTGAATGAGCAGTTCTTC. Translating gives CASSSRTLTSGRVNEQFF.

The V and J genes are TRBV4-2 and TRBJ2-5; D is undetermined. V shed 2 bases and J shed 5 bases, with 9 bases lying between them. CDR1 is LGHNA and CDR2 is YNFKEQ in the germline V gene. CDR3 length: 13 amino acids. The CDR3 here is CASSQIGEETQYF. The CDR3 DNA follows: TGTGCCAGCAGCCAAATAGGTGAGGAGACCCAGTACTTC.

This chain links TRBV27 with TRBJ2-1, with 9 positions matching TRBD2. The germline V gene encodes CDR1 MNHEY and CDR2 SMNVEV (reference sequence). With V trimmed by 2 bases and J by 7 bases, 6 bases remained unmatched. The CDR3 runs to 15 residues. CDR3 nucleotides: TGTGCCAGCAGTTTACTAGCGGGAAGGGCGAATGAGCAGTTCTTC. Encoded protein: CASSLLAGRANEQFF.

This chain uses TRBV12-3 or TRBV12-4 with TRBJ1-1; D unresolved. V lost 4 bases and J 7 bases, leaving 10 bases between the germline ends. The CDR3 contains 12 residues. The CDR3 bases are TGTGCCAGCAGTTCACCGGCTGGTGAAGCTTTCTTT. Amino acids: CASSSPAGEAFF.

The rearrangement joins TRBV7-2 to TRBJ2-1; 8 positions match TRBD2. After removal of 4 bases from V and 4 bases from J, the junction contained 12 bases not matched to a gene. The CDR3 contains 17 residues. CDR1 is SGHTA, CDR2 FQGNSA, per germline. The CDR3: CASSSPFSGAAYNEQFF. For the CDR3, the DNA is TGTGCCAGCAGCTCTCCTTTTAGCGGGGCGGCTTACAATGAGCAGTTCTTC.

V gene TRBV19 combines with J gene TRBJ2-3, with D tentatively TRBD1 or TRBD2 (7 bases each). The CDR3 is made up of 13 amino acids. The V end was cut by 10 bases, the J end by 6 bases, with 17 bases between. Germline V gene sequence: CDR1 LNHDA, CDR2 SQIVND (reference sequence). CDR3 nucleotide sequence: TGTGCCACTCAGCAGGGGGGGGCTGATACGCAGTATTTT. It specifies CATQQGGADTQYF.

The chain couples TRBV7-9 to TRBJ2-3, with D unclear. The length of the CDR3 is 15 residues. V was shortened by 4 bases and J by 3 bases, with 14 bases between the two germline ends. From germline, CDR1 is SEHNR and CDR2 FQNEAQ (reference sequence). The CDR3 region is CASSSRRGWTDTQYF. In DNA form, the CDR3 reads TGTGCCAGCAGCTCCCGACGTGGGTGGACAGATACGCAGTATTTT.

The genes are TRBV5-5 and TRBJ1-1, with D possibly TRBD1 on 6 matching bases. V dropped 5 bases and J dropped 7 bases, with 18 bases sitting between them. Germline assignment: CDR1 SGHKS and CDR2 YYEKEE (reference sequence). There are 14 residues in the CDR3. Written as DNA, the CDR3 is TGTGCCAGCAGGCGGGACACTTCGGTTATTGAAGCTTTCTTT. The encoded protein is CASRRDTSVIEAFF.

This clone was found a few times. Written as DNA, the CDR3 is TGTGCCAGCAGCCAAGATGTCGGGGCCCTAGAGCAGTACTTC. Protein: CASSQDVGALEQYF. V is TRBV14 and J is TRBJ2-7; the D gene could be TRBD1 or TRBD2 (5 bases each). Germline CDR1 SGHDN, CDR2 FVKESK. The CDR3 covers 14 residues. The V end lost 0 bases, the J end lost 7 bases, and 13 bases lay between the germline ends.

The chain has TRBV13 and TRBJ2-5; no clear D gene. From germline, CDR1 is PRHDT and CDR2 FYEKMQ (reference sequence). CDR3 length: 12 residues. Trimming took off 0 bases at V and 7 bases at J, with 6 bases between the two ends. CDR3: CASSLGGLTQYF. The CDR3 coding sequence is TGTGCCAGCAGCTTAGGGGGCTTGACCCAGTACTTC.

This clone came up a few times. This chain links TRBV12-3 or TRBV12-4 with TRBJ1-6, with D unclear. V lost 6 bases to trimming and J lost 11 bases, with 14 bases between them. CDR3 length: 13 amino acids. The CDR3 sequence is CASSSRRFTPLHF. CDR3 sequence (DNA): TGTGCCAGCAGCTCAAGACGGTTCACACCCCTCCACTTT.

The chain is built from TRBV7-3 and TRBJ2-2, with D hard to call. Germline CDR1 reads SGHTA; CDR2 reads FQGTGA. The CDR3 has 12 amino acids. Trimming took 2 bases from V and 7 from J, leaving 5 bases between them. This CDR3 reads CASSLEGGELFF. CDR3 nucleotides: TGTGCCAGCAGCTTAGAAGGCGGGGAGCTGTTTTTT. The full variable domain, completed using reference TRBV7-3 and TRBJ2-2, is GAGVSQTPSNKVTEKGKYVELRCDPISGHTALYWYRQSLGQGPEFLIYFQGTGAADDSGLPNDRFFAVRPEGSVSTLKIQRTERGDSAVYLCASSLEGGELFFGEGSRLTVL.

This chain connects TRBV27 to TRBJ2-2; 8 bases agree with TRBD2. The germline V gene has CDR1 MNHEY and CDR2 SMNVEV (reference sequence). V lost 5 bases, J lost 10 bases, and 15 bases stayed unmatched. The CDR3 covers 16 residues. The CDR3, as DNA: TGTGCCAGCAGTAACCCGCGGGGGGTTACACGGAAGGAGCTGTTTTTT. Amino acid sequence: CASSNPRGVTRKELFF.

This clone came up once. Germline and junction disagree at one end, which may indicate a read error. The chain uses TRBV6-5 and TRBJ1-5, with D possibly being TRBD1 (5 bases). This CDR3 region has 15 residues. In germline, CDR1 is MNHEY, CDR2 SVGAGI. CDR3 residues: CASRFQGSTNQLQHF. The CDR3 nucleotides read TGTGCCAGCAGATTCCAGGGTTCAACGAATCAGCTCCAGCATTTT.

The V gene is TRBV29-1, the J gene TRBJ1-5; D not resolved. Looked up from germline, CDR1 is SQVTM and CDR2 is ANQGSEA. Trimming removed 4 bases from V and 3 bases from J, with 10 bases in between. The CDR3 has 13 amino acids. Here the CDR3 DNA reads TGCAGCGTTGGTGAATCTTTCAATCAGCCCCAGCATTTT. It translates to CSVGESFNQPQHF.

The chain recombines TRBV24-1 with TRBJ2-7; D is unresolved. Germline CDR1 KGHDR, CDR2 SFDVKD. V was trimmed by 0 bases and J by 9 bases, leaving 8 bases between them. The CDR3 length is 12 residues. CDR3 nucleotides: TGTGCCACCAGTGATTTGAAGGGTGTGCAGTACTTC. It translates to CATSDLKGVQYF.

The CDR3 loop reads CASSLLLGGRAGNEQFF. CDR3 sequence (DNA): TGTGCCAGCAGTTTACTGTTAGGCGGAAGGGCCGGCAATGAGCAGTTCTTC. This chain joins TRBV28 and TRBJ2-1; D unclear. The CDR3 has 17 amino acids. The V end lost 2 bases, the J end lost 6 bases, and 20 bases lay between the germline ends. Germline V gene data show CDR1 as MDHEN and CDR2 as SYDVKM.